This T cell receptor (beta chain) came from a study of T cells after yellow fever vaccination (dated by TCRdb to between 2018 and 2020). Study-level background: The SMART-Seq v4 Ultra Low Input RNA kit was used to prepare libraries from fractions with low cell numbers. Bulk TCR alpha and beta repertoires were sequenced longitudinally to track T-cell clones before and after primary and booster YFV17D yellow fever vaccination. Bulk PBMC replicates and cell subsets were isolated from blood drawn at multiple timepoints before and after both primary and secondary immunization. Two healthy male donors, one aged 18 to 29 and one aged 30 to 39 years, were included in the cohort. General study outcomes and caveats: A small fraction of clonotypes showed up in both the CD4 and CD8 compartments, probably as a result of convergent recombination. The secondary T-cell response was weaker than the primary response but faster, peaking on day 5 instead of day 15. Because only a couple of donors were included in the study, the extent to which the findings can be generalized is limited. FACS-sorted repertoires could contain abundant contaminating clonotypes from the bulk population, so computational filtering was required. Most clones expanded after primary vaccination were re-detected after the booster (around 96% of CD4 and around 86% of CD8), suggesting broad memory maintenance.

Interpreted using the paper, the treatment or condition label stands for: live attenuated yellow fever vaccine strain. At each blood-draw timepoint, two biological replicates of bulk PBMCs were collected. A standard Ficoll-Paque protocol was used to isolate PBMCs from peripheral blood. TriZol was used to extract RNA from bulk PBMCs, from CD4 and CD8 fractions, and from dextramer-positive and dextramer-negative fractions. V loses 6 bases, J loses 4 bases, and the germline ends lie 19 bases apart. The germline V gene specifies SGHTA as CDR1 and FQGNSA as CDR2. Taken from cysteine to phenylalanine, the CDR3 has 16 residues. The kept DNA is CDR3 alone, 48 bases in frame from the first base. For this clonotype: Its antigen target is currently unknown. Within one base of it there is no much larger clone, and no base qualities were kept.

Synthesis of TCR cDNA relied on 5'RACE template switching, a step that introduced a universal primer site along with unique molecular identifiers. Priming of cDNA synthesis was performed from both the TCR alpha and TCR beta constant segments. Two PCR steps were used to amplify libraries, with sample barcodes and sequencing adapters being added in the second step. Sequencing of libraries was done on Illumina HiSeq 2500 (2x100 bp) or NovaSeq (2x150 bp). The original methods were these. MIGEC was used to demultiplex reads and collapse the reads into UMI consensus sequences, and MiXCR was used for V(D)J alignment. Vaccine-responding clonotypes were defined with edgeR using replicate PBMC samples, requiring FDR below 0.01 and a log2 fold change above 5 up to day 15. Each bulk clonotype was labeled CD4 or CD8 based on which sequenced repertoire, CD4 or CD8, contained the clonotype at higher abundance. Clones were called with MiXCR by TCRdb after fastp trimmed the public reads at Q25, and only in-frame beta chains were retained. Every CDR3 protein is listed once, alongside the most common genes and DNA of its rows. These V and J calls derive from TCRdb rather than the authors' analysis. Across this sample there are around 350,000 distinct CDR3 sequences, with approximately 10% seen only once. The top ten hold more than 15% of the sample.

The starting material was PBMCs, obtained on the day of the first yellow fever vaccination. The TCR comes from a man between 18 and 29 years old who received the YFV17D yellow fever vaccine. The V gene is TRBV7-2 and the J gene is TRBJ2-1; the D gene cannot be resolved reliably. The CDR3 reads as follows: CASRSYEASQYNEQFF. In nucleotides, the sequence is TGTGCCAGCAGATCTTACGAGGCGTCACAGTACAATGAGCAGTTCTTC.